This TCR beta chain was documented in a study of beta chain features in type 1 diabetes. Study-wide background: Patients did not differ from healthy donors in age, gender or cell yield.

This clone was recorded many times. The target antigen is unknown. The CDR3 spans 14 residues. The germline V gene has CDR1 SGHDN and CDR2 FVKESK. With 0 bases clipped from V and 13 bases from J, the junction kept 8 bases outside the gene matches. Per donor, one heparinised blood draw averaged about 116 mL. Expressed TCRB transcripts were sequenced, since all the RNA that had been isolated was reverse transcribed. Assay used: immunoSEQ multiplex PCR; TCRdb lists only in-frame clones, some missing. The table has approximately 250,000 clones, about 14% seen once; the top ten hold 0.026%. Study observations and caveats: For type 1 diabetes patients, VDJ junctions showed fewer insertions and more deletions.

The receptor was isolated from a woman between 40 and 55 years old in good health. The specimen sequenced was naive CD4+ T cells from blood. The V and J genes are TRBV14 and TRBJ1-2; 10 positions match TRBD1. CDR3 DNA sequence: TGTGCCAGCAGCCAAGACGAGAGACAGGGGGCCGGCACCTTC. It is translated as CASSQDERQGAGTF.